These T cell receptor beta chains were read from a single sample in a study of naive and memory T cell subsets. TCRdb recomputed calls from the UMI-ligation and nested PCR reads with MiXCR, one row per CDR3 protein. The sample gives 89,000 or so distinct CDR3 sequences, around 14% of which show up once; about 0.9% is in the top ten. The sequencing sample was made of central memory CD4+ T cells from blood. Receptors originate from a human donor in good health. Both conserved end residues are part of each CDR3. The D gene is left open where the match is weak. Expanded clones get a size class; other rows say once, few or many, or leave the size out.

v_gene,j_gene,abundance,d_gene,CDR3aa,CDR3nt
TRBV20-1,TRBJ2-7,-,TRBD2,CSARGQRERNEQYF,TGCAGTGCTAGGGGGCAGCGGGAGAGGAACGAGCAGTACTTC
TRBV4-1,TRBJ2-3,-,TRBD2,CASSTRLAGGQDTQYF,TGCGCCAGCAGCACCCGACTAGCGGGAGGACAAGATACGCAGTATTTT
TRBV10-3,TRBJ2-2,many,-,CAISGSSNTGELFF,TGTGCCATCAGCGGGAGTTCGAACACCGGGGAGCTGTTTTTT
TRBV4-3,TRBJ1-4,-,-,CASSQESFGKLFF,TGCGCCAGCAGCCAAGAATCTTTTGGGAAACTGTTTTTT
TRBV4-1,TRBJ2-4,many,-,CASSQETERLAKNIQYF,TGCGCCAGCAGCCAAGAAACGGAGAGGTTGGCCAAAAACATTCAGTACTTC
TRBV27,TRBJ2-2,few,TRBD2,CASSLGTSWGSPGELFF,TGTGCCAGCAGTTTGGGGACTAGCTGGGGTTCCCCCGGGGAGCTGTTTTTT
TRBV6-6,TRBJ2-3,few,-,CASSYHGQFTDTQYF,TGTGCCAGCAGTTACCACGGACAGTTCACAGATACGCAGTATTTT
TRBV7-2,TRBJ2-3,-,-,CASSFLQGGRGTQYF,TGTGCCAGCAGCTTCCTCCAGGGGGGGAGGGGTACGCAGTATTTT
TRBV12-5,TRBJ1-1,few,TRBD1,CASGLVRKGAAFF,TGTGCTAGTGGTTTGGTACGGAAGGGGGCGGCTTTCTTT
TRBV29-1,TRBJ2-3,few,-,CSVERDGDTQYF,TGCAGCGTTGAAAGGGACGGGGATACGCAGTATTTT
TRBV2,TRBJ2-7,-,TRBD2,CASSDAGGVYEQYF,TGTGCCAGCAGTGACGCGGGAGGGGTATACGAGCAGTACTTC
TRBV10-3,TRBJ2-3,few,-,CAIRVSGWGVSTDTQYF,TGTGCCATCAGGGTGTCTGGTTGGGGAGTCAGCACAGATACGCAGTATTTT
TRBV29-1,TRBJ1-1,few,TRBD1,CSGRQGQDTEAFF,TGCAGCGGGCGACAGGGGCAAGATACTGAAGCTTTCTTT
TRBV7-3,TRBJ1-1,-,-,CASSLKRDTEAFF,TGTGCCAGCAGCTTAAAGCGTGACACTGAAGCTTTCTTT
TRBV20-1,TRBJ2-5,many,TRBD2,CSARPTSGRETQYF,TGCAGTGCTAGACCGACTAGCGGGAGAGAGACCCAGTACTTC
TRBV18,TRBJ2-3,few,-,CASSQGGGSTDTQYF,TGTGCCAGCTCACAGGGCGGAGGGAGCACAGATACGCAGTATTTT
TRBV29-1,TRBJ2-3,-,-,CSVRGSASLTDTQYF,TGCAGCGTTAGGGGTAGTGCATCACTCACAGATACGCAGTATTTT
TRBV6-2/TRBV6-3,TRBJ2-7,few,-,CASSQPPVYEQYF,TGTGCCAGCAGTCAACCGCCGGTTTACGAGCAGTACTTC
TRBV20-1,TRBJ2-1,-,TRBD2,CSAKRLAGPVSYNEQFF,TGCAGTGCTAAACGACTAGCGGGTCCGGTTTCCTACAATGAGCAGTTCTTC
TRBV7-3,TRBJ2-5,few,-,CASSLSGWETQYF,TGTGCCAGCAGCTTATCGGGGTGGGAGACCCAGTACTTC
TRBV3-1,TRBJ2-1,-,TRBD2,CASSQDHTSGTYNEQFF,TGTGCCAGCAGCCAAGATCACACTAGCGGGACTTACAATGAGCAGTTCTTC
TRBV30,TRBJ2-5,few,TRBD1,CAWSRRQGPETQYF,TGTGCCTGGAGTCGAAGACAGGGGCCAGAGACCCAGTACTTC
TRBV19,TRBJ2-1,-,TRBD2,CASKPYSGRSHNEQFF,TGTGCCAGTAAACCGTATAGCGGGAGGTCCCACAATGAGCAGTTCTTC
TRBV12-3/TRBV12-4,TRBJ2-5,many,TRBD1,CASRDRQGIETQYF,TGTGCCAGCAGGGACCGACAGGGGATAGAGACCCAGTACTTC
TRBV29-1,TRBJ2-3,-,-,CSVEGGGATDTQYF,TGCAGCGTCGAGGGAGGTGGGGCTACAGATACGCAGTATTTT
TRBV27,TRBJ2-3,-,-,CASSLYGSNTDTQYF,TGTGCCAGCAGTTTATATGGCTCAAACACAGATACGCAGTATTTT
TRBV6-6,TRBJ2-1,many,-,CASSYPGLGYNEQFF,TGTGCCAGCAGTTACCCGGGACTGGGGTACAATGAGCAGTTCTTC
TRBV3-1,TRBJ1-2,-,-,CASSQDPYTGQAGGYTF,TGTGCCAGCAGCCAAGATCCCTATACAGGTCAGGCAGGAGGCTACACCTTC
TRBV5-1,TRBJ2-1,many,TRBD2,CASTDPGLVESRF,TGCGCCAGCACCGATCCGGGACTAGTTGAGAGTAGGTTC
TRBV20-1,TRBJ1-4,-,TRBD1,CSAFNRDRANKLFF,TGCAGTGCTTTTAACCGGGACAGGGCGAACAAACTGTTTTTT
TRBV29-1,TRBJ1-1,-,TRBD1,CSVAPQGGTEAFF,TGCAGCGTCGCCCCTCAGGGGGGCACTGAAGCTTTCTTT
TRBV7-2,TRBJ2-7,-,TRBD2,CASSLAGTSGSGYEQYF,TGTGCCAGCAGCTTAGCGGGGACTAGCGGGAGTGGGTACGAGCAGTACTTC
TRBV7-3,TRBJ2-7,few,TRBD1,CASSLNRGPYEQYF,TGTGCCAGCAGCCTTAACAGGGGACCCTACGAGCAGTACTTC
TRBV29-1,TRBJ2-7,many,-,CSVGDSAGNSYEQYF,TGCAGCGTTGGAGACTCGGCAGGGAACTCCTACGAGCAGTACTTC
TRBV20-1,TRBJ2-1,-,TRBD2,CSAREPSGKGNEQFF,TGCAGTGCTAGAGAGCCTAGCGGGAAGGGCAATGAGCAGTTCTTC
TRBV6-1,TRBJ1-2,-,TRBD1,CASSTLTGQNYGYTF,TGTGCCAGCAGTACACTGACAGGGCAGAACTATGGCTACACCTTC
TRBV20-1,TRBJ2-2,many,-,CSARVSGTGELFF,TGCAGTGCTAGAGTATCGGGCACCGGGGAGCTGTTTTTT